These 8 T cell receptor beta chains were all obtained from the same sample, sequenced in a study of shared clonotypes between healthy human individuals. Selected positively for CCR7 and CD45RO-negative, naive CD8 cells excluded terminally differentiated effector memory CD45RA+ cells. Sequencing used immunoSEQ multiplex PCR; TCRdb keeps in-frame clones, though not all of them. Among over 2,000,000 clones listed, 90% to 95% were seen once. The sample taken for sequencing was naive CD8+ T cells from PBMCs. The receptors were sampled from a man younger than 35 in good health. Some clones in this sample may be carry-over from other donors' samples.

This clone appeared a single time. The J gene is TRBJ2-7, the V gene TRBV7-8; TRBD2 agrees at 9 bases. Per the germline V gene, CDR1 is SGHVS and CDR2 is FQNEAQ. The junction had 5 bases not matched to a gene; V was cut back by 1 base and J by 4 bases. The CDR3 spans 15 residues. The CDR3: CASSLVSREGYEQYF. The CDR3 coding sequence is TGTGCCAGCAGCTTAGTCTCGCGGGAGGGATACGAGCAGTACTTC.

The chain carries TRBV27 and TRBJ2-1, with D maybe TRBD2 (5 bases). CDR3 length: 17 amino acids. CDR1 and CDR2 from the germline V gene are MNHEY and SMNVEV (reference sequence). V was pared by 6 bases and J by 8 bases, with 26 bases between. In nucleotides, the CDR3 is TGTGCCAGCAGCCCCGAGTCTTGGCGAAGCGGAAGGTATGAGCAGTTCTTC. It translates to CASSPESWRSGRYEQFF.

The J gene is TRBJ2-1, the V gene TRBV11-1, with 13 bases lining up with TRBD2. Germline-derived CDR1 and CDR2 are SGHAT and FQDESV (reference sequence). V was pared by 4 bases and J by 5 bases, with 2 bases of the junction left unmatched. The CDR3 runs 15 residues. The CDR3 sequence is CASSWGLAGNNEQFF. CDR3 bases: TGTGCCAGCAGCTGGGGACTAGCGGGGAACAATGAGCAGTTCTTC.

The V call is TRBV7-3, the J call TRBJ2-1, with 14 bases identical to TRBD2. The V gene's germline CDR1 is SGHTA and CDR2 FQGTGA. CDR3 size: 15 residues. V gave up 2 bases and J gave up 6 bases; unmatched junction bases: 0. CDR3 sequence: CASSLGLAGGNEQFF. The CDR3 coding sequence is TGTGCCAGCAGCTTAGGACTAGCGGGAGGCAATGAGCAGTTCTTC. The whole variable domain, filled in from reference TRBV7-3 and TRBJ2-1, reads GAGVSQTPSNKVTEKGKYVELRCDPISGHTALYWYRQSLGQGPEFLIYFQGTGAADDSGLPNDRFFAVRPEGSVSTLKIQRTERGDSAVYLCASSLGLAGGNEQFFGPGTRLTVL.

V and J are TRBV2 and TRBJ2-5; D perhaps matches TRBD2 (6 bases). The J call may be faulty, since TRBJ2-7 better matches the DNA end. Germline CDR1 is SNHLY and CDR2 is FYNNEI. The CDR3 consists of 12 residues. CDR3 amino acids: CASSGTGREQYF. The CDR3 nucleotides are TGTGCCAGCAGCGGGACTGGCCGCGAGCAGTACTTC.

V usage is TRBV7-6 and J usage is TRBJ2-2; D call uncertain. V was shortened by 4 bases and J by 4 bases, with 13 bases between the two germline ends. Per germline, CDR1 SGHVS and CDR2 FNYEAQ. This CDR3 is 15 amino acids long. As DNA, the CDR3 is TGTGCCAGCAGCTCCCGGTCAATCAGCACCGGGGAGCTGTTTTTT. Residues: CASSSRSISTGELFF.

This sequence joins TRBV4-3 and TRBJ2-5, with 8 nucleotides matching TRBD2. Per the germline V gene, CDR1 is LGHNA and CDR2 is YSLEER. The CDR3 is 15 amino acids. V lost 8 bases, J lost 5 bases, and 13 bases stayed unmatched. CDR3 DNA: TGCGCCAGCTCTCGGACTAGCCAAAAGTGGGAGACCCAGTACTTC. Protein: CASSRTSQKWETQYF.

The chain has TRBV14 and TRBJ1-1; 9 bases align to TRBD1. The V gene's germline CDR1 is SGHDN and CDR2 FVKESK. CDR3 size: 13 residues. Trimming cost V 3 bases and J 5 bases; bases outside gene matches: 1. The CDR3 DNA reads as TGTGCCAGCAGCCACGGACAGGGGACTGAAGCTTTCTTT. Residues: CASSHGQGTEAFF.